The 8 T cell receptor beta chains below all came from one sample that was sequenced in a study of patients and donors after allogeneic stem cell transplantation. One entry per CDR3 protein results from TCRdb running MiXCR on the RT-PCR reads. The repertoire consists of 900,000 to 1,000,000 distinct CDR3 sequences, with roughly 18% occurring once and the leading ten covering around 6%. The sample taken for sequencing was blood, either unsorted or a sorted T cell fraction (not recorded which). These receptors were obtained from a human donor who was either an allogeneic HSCT recipient or a stem cell or donor lymphocyte infusion donor (not recorded which). It is not recorded whose cells these are; they may come from a transplant donor.

About this clonotype: The conserved final phenylalanine or tryptophan is absent from the CDR3, which likely points to a read error. The rearrangement joins TRBV25-1 to TRBJ1-3; D gene uncertain. V lost 7 bases, J lost 4 bases, and 5 bases lay in between. The CDR3 loop spans 11 amino acids. Germline V gene data show CDR1 as MGHDK and CDR2 as SYGVNS. CDR3 bases: TGTGCCAGCACCGTGGGAAACACCATATATGTT. Translated, it gives CASTVGNTIYV.

The V and J genes are TRBV24-1 and TRBJ2-3; no firm D call. The CDR3 has 13 residues. Trimming shortened V by 0 bases and J by 6 bases, and 6 bases separated the two germline ends. CDR1 is KGHDR, CDR2 SFDVKD, per germline. The CDR3 DNA sequence: TGTGCCACCAGTGATTTGGGATTCGATACGCAGTATTTT. It encodes CATSDLGFDTQYF.

This chain connects TRBV18 to TRBJ2-7; TRBD2 aligns across 15 bases. Trimming took 3 bases from V and 11 from J; bases not matched to a gene: 2. The CDR3 has 13 residues. From germline, CDR1 is KGHSH and CDR2 LQKENI. CDR3 residues: CASSPGTSGGKYF. CDR3 coding DNA: TGTGCCAGCTCACCGGGGACTAGCGGGGGGAAGTACTTC.

This clonotype was counted only a few times. V gene TRBV30 combines with J gene TRBJ2-7; perhaps TRBD1 as D (6 bases). This CDR3 is built from 12 residues. V shed 0 bases and J shed 6 bases, with 9 bases lying between them. Germline CDR1 reads GTSNPN; CDR2 reads SVGIG (reference sequence). The CDR3 spells CAWSVRGSEQYF. CDR3 DNA: TGTGCCTGGAGTGTAAGGGGGAGCGAGCAGTACTTC.

This clonotype occurred a few times. The genes are TRBV12-3 or TRBV12-4 and TRBJ2-4, with a weak D call TRBD2 (6 bases). CDR3 length equals 17 residues. Trimming shortened V by 2 bases and J by 0 bases, and 14 bases separated the two germline ends. The DNA for the CDR3 is TGTGCCAGCAGTTTAAGGAGCGAGGGAGGAGCCAAAAACATTCAGTACTTC. It codes for CASSLRSEGGAKNIQYF.

This clonotype was observed a handful of times. The rearrangement joins TRBV29-1 to TRBJ2-6; 8 bases map to TRBD1. Looked up from germline, CDR1 is SQVTM and CDR2 is ANQGSEA. Trimming cost V 6 bases and J 0 bases; bases outside gene matches: 10. The CDR3 runs to 17 residues. This chain's CDR3 is CSVALDRDNSGANVLTF. DNA for the CDR3: TGCAGCGTGGCTTTGGACAGGGACAACTCTGGGGCCAACGTCCTGACTTTC.

In this sample, this clonotype turned up a few times. V and J are TRBV12-3 or TRBV12-4 and TRBJ1-1, with unresolved D. This CDR3 spans 11 amino acids. V lost 7 bases and J lost 7, with 10 bases in between. CDR3 sequence reads: CASNSRREAFF. The CDR3 nucleotides read TGTGCCAGCAATTCCCGACGTGAAGCTTTCTTT.

The chain couples TRBV20-1 to TRBJ1-1, with D unresolved. The ends were cut back, 2 bases at V and 6 bases at J, with 13 bases in the middle. The CDR3 spans 13 residues. CDR1 and CDR2 (germline): DFQATT, SNEGSKA (reference sequence). The CDR3 loop is CSARPSDWAEAFF. The CDR3 DNA follows: TGCAGTGCTAGACCTTCAGACTGGGCTGAAGCTTTCTTT.